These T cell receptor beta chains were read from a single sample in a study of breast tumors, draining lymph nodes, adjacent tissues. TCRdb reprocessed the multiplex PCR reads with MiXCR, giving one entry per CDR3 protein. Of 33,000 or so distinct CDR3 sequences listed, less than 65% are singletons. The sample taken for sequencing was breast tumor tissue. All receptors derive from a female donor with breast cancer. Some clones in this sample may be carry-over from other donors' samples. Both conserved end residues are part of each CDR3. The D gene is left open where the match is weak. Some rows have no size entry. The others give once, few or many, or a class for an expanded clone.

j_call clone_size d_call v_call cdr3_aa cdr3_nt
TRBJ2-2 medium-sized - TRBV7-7 CASSLAWDTGELFF TGTGCTAGCAGCTTAGCGTGGGACACCGGGGAGCTGTTTTTT
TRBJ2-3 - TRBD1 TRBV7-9 CASSFSGTGGLDTQYF TGTGCCAGCAGCTTCTCAGGAACAGGGGGATTGGATACGCAGTATTTT
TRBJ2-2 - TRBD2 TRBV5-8 CASSTTSGLLTGELFF TGTGCCAGCAGCACAACTAGCGGCCTTTTAACCGGGGAGCTGTTTTTT
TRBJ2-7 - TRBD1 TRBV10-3 CAISESRDREGEQYF TGTGCCATCAGTGAGTCGAGGGACAGGGAAGGCGAGCAGTACTTC
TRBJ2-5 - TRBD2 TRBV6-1 CASSGASAGGEAQYF TGTGCCAGCAGCGGGGCGAGTGCGGGAGGAGAGGCCCAGTACTTC
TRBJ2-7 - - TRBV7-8 CASSFSRRLSYEQYF TGTGCCAGCAGCTTCTCTAGACGCCTCTCCTACGAGCAGTACTTC
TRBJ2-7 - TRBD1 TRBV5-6 CASSGDRAYEQYF TGTGCCAGCAGCGGGGACAGGGCCTACGAGCAGTACTTC
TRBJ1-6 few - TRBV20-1 CSAEATNWPGRNSPLHF TGCAGTGCGGAGGCTACGAACTGGCCGGGACGGAATTCACCCCTCCACTTT
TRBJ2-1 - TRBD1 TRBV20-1 CSSGQGSYNEQFF TGCAGTTCCGGACAGGGGTCCTACAATGAGCAGTTCTTC
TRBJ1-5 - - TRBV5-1 CASSPLGQSQPQHF TGCGCCAGCAGCCCGCTAGGACAGTCCCAGCCCCAGCATTTT
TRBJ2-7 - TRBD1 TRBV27 CAGSLSWTGGVYEQYF TGTGCCGGCAGTTTATCGTGGACAGGGGGTGTTTACGAGCAGTACTTC
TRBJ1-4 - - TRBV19 CASSLPTEKLFF TGTGCCAGTAGTCTCCCGACGGAAAAACTGTTTTTT
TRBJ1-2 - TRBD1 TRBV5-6 CASSFADREYGYTF TGTGCCAGCAGCTTTGCTGACAGGGAGTATGGCTACACCTTC
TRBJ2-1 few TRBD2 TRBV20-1 CSARGSTSGRNEQFF TGCAGTGCTAGAGGTTCGACTAGCGGGAGGAATGAGCAGTTCTTC
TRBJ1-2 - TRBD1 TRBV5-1 CASTDRVGYGYTF TGCGCCAGCACCGACAGGGTAGGCTATGGCTACACCTTC
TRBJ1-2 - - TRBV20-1 CSATRGHCTF TGCAGTGCCACTCGGGGGCACTGCACCTTC
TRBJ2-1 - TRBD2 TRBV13 CASSLRTSGVNEQFF TGTGCCAGCAGCTTAAGGACTAGCGGGGTTAATGAGCAGTTCTTC
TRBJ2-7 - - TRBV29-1 CSLVGYEQYF TGCAGCTTGGTGGGCTACGAGCAGTACTTC
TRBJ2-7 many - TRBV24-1 CATSGDRDYEQYF TGTGCCACCAGTGGCGACAGAGACTACGAGCAGTACTTC
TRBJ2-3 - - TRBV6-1 CATPKATQYF TGTGCCACCCCGAAGGCCACGCAGTATTTT
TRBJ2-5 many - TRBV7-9 CASSSENRHKGETQYF TGTGCCAGCAGCTCAGAAAACCGGCACAAAGGGGAGACCCAGTACTTC